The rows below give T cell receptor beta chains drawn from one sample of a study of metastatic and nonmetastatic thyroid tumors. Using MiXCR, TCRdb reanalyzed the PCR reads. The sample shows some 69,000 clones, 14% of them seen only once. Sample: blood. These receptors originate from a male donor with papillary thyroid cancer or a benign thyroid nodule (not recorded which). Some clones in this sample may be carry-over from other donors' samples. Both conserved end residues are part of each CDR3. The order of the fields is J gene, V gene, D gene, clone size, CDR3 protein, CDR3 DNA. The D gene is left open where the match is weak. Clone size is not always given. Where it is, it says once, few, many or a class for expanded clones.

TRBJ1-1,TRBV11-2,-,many,CASSPLTGETEAFF,TGTGCCAGCAGCCCCTTGACGGGGGAGACTGAAGCTTTCTTT
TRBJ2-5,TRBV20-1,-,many,CSATRQRDLSETQYF,TGCAGTGCAACTCGACAGAGGGACCTATCGGAGACCCAGTACTTC
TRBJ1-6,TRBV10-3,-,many,CAISEDNNSPLHF,TGTGCCATCTCGGAGGATAATAATTCACCCCTCCACTTT
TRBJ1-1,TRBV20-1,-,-,CSAMELQNTEAFF,TGCAGTGCCATGGAGTTACAGAACACTGAAGCTTTCTTT
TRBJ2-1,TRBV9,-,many,CASSVEGGSSYNEQFF,TGTGCCAGCAGCGTAGAGGGGGGGAGCTCCTACAATGAGCAGTTCTTC
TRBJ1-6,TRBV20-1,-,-,CSADLWIPYNSPLHF,TGCAGTGCCGATCTGTGGATACCCTATAATTCACCCCTCCACTTT
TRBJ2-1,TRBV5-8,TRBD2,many,CASSPGLADYNEQFF,TGTGCCAGCAGCCCGGGACTAGCGGATTACAATGAGCAGTTCTTC
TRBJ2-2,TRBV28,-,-,CASRGADTGELFF,TGTGCCAGCAGAGGGGCGGACACCGGGGAGCTGTTTTTT
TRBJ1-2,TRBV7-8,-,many,CASSPHTRDRRDGYTF,TGTGCCAGCAGCCCCCACACAAGGGATCGTCGTGACGGCTACACCTTC
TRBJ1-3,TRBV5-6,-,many,CASSLGQTRNTIYF,TGTGCCAGCAGCTTGGGACAGACAAGAAACACCATATATTTT
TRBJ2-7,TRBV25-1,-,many,CASSEIDTYYEQYF,TGTGCCAGCAGTGAGATAGACACCTACTACGAGCAGTACTTC
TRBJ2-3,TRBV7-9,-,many,CASSLFGSTDTQYF,TGTGCCAGCAGCTTATTCGGGAGCACAGATACGCAGTATTTT
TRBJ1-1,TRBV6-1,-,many,CASSEAPEITEAFF,TGTGCCAGCAGTGAAGCGCCGGAGATCACTGAAGCTTTCTTT
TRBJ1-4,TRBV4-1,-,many,CASSGGQNEKLFF,TGCGCCAGCAGTGGAGGACAGAATGAAAAACTGTTTTTT
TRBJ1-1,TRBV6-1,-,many,CASSPDGQNTEAFF,TGTGCCAGCAGTCCGGACGGACAGAACACTGAAGCTTTCTTT
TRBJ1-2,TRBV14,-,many,CASSKVVSYGYTF,TGTGCCAGCAGCAAGGTTGTGAGCTATGGCTACACCTTC
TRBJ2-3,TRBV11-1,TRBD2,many,CASSPRREVGTDTQYF,TGTGCCAGCAGCCCGAGGCGGGAGGTAGGAACAGATACGCAGTATTTT
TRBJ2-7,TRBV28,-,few,CASSGRLSVGSYEQYF,TGTGCCAGCAGTGGGCGCTTGAGCGTTGGCTCCTACGAGCAGTACTTC
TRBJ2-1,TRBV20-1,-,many,CSARVPRRPEQFF,TGCAGTGCTAGAGTTCCCCGACGGCCAGAGCAGTTCTTC
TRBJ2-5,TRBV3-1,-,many,CASSQEVGETQYF,TGTGCCAGCAGCCAAGAGGTGGGAGAGACCCAGTACTTC
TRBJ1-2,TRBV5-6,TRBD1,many,CASSPGGQGEFYGYTF,TGTGCCAGCAGCCCAGGAGGACAGGGGGAATTCTATGGCTACACCTTC
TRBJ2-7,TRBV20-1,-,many,CSANPGRGNHEQYF,TGCAGTGCTAACCCCGGGAGAGGAAACCACGAGCAGTACTTC